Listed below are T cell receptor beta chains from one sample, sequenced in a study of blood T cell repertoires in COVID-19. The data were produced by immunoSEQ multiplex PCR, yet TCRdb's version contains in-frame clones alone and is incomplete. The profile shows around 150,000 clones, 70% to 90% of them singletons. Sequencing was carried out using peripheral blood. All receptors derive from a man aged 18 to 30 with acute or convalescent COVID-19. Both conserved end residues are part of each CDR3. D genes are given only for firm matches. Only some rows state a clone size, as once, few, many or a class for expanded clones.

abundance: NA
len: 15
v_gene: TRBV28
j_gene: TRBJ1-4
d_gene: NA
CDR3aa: CASLGRYGANEKLFF
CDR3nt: TGTGCCAGCCTAGGGAGGTACGGGGCTAATGAAAAACTGTTTTTT

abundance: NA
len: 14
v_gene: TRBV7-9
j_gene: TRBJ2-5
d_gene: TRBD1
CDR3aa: CASRRTGSQETQYF
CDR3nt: TGTGCCAGCAGACGGACAGGGAGCCAAGAGACCCAGTACTTC

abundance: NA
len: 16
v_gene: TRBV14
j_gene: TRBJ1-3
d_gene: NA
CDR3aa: CASSQKMGGSGNTIYF
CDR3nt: TGTGCCAGCAGCCAAAAGATGGGGGGCTCTGGAAACACCATATATTTT

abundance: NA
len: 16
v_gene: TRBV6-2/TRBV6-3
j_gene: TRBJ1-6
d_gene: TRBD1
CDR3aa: CASSTDRDRDNSPLHF
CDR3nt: TGTGCCAGCAGCACCGACAGGGACAGGGATAATTCACCCCTCCACTTT

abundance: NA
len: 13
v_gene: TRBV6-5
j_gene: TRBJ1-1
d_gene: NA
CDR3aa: CASSYSGGTEAFF
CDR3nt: TGTGCCAGCAGTTACAGCGGGGGAACTGAAGCTTTCTTT

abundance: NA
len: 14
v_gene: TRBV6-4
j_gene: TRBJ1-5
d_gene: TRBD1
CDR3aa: CASSEVSGGQPQHF
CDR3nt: TGTGCCAGCAGTGAAGTTTCAGGGGGCCAGCCCCAGCATTTT

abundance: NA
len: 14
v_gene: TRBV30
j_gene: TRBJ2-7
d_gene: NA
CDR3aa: CAWSGRDRYYEQYF
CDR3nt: TGTGCCTGGAGTGGGCGGGACAGATACTACGAGCAGTACTTC

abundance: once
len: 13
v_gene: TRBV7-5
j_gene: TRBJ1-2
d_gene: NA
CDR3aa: CARSPRFRYGYTF
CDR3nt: TGTGCCAGAAGCCCACGGTTTCGGTATGGCTACACCTTC

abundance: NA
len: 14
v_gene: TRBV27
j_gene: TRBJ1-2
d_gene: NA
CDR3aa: CASSFTPSYDGYTF
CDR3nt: TGTGCCAGCAGTTTTACGCCCAGTTACGATGGCTACACCTTC

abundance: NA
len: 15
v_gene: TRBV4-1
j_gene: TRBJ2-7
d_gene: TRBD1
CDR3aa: CASSQGQGAGHEQYF
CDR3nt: TGCGCCAGCAGCCAGGGACAGGGCGCGGGTCACGAGCAGTACTTC

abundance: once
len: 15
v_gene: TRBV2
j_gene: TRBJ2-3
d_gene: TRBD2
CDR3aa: CASGGGLAGTDTQYF
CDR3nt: TGTGCCAGTGGGGGAGGACTAGCGGGGACAGATACGCAGTATTTT

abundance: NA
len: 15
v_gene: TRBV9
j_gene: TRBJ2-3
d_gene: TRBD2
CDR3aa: CASSPRGSGTDTQYF
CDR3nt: TGTGCCAGCAGCCCCCGGGGTAGCGGGACAGATACGCAGTATTTT

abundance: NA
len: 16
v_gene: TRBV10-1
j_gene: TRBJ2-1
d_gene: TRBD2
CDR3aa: CASSEDGGTIYNEQFF
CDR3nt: TGCGCCAGCAGTGAGGACGGGGGGACGATCTACAATGAGCAGTTCTTC

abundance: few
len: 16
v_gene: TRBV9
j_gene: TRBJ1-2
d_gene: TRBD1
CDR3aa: CASSVGSRDRGEGYTF
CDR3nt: TGTGCCAGCAGCGTAGGTTCCCGGGACAGGGGAGAGGGCTACACCTTC

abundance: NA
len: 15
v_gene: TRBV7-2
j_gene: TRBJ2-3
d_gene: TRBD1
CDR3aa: CASGPGQGASDTQYF
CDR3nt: TGTGCCAGCGGACCCGGCCAGGGGGCATCAGATACGCAGTATTTT

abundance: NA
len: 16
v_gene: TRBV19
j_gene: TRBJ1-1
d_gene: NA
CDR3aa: CASSIASRWTGTEAFF
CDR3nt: TGTGCCAGTAGTATAGCGTCCCGCTGGACGGGAACTGAAGCTTTCTTT

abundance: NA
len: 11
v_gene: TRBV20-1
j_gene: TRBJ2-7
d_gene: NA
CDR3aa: CSARAGHEQYF
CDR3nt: TGCAGTGCTAGAGCTGGGCACGAGCAGTACTTC

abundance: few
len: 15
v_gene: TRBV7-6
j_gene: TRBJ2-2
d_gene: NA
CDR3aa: CASSTNPGQGLGLFF
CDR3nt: TGTGCCAGCAGCACAAACCCGGGACAAGGGCTGGGTCTGTTTTTT

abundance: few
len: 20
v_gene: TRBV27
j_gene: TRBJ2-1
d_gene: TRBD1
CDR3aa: CASSLGRGYTGVRSYNEQFF
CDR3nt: TGTGCCAGCAGTTTGGGGCGTGGGTATACAGGGGTCCGCTCCTACAATGAGCAGTTCTTC

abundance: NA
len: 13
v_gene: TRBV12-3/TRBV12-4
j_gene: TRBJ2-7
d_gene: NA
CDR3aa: CASSFGGIYEQYF
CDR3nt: TGTGCCAGCAGTTTCGGAGGAATCTACGAGCAGTACTTC

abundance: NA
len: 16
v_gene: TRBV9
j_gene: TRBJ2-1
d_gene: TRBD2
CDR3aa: CASSVSGGKLYNEQFF
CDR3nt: TGTGCCAGCAGCGTGAGCGGGGGGAAATTGTACAATGAGCAGTTCTTC

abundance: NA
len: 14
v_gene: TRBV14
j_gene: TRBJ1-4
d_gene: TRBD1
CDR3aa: CASSPRTGREKLFF
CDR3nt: TGTGCCAGCAGCCCCCGGACAGGGAGGGAAAAACTGTTTTTT

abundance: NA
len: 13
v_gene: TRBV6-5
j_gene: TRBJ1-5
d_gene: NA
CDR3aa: CASSYSSNQPQHF
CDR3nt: TGTGCCAGCAGTTACAGCAGCAATCAGCCCCAGCATTTT

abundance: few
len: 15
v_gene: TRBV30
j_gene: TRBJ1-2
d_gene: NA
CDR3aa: CAWVRLLGPSYGYTF
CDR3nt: TGTGCCTGGGTGCGACTCCTAGGCCCTTCCTATGGCTACACCTTC

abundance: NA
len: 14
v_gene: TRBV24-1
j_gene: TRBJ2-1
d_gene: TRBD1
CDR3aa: CATSDTGGWDEQFF
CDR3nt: TGTGCCACCAGCGACACAGGGGGCTGGGATGAGCAGTTCTTC

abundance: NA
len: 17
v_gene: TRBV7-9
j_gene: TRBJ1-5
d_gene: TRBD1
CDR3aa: CASSPQTGGTPNQPQHF
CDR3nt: TGTGCCAGCAGCCCGCAGACAGGGGGTACGCCAAATCAGCCCCAGCATTTT

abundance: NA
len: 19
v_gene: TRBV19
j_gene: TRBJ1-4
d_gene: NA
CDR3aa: CASSIEAGSTITTNEKLFF
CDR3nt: TGTGCCAGTAGTATAGAGGCGGGGAGCACGATCACAACTAATGAAAAACTGTTTTTT

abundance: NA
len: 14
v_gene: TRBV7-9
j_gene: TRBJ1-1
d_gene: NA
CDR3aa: CASSLDSRGTEAFF
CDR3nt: TGTGCCAGCAGCTTAGATTCTAGGGGCACTGAAGCTTTCTTT

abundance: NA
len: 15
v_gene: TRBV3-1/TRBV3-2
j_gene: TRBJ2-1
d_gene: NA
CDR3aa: CASSQVDSADNEQFF
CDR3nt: TGTGCCAGCAGCCAAGTCGACAGTGCGGACAATGAGCAGTTCTTC

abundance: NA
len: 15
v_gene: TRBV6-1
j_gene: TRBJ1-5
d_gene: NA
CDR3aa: CASSEFSNSNQPQHF
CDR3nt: TGTGCCAGCAGTGAATTCAGTAATAGCAATCAGCCCCAGCATTTT

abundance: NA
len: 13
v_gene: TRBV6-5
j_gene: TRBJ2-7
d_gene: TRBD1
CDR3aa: CASSSTGGREQYF
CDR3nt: TGTGCCAGCAGTTCCACAGGGGGCCGGGAGCAGTACTTC

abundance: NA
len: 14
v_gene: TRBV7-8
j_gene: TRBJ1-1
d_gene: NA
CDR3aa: CASSLMGGNTEAFF
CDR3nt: TGTGCCAGCAGCTTAATGGGGGGGAACACTGAAGCTTTCTTT

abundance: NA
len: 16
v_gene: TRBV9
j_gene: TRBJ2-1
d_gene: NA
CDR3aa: CASSPLARVGRNEQFF
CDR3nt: TGTGCCAGCAGCCCCCTCGCCAGGGTGGGTCGGAATGAGCAGTTCTTC

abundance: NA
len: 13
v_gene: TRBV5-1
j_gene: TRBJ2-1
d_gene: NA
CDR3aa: CASSFGGASEQFF
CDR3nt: TGCGCCAGCAGCTTTGGGGGGGCAAGTGAGCAGTTCTTC

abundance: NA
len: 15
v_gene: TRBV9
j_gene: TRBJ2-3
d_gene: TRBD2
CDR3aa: CATETSGGAADTQYF
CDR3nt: TGTGCCACCGAAACTAGCGGGGGGGCAGCAGATACGCAGTATTTT

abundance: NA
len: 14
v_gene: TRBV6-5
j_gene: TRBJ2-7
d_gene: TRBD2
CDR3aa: CASSYSRGGEEQYF
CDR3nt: TGTGCCAGCAGTTACTCGCGGGGGGGAGAAGAGCAGTACTTC

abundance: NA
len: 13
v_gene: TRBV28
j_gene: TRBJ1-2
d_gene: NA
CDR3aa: CASSLGQGYGYTF
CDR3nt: TGTGCCAGCAGTTTAGGGCAGGGCTATGGCTACACCTTC

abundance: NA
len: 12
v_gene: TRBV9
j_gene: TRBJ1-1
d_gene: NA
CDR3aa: CATTEVGSEAFF
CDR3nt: TGTGCCACGACAGAGGTGGGATCTGAAGCTTTCTTT

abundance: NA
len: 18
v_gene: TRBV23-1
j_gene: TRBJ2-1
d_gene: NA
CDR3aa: CASSQEDPTELSYNEQFF
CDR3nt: TGCGCCAGCAGTCAAGAAGACCCGACAGAGCTCTCCTACAATGAGCAGTTCTTC

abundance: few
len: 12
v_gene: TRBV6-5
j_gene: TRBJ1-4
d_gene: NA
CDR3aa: CASGGTNEKLFF
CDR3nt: TGTGCCAGCGGGGGGACTAATGAAAAACTGTTTTTT

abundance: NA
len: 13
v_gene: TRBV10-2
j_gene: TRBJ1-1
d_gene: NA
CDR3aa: CASSSTGPTEAFF
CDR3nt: TGCGCCAGCAGTTCCACAGGGCCCACTGAAGCTTTCTTT

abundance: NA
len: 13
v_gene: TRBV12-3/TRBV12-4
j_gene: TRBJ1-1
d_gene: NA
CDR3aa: CASSLTRNTEAFF
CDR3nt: TGTGCCAGCAGTTTAACAAGGAACACTGAAGCTTTCTTT

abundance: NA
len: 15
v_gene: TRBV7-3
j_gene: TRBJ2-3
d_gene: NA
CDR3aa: CASSRGTRRTDTQYF
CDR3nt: TGTGCCAGCAGCCGAGGGACTCGAAGAACAGATACGCAGTATTTT

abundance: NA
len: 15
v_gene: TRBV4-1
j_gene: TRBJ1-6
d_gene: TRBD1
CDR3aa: CASSQDTGGYSPLHF
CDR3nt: TGCGCCAGCAGCCAAGATACAGGGGGTTATTCACCCCTCCACTTT

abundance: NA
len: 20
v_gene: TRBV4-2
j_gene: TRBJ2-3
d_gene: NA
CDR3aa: CASSQDLWGASAGSGDTQYF
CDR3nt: TGTGCCAGCAGCCAAGATCTGTGGGGTGCTAGCGCTGGCAGTGGGGATACGCAGTATTTT

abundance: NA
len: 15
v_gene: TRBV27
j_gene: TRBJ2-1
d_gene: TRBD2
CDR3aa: CASSISGGTYNEQFF
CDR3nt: TGTGCCAGCAGTATTAGCGGGGGTACATACAATGAGCAGTTCTTC

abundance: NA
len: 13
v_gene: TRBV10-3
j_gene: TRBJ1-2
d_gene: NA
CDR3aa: CAISEGGVYGYTF
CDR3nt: TGTGCCATCAGTGAGGGGGGCGTCTATGGCTACACCTTC

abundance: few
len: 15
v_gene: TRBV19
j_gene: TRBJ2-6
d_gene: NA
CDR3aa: CASSIDVSGANVLTF
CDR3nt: TGTGCCAGTAGTATAGACGTCTCCGGGGCCAACGTCCTGACTTTC

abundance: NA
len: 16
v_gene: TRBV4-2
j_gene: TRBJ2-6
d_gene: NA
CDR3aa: CASSQDRGSGANVLTF
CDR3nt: TGTGCCAGCAGCCAAGATCGAGGGTCTGGGGCCAACGTCCTGACTTTC

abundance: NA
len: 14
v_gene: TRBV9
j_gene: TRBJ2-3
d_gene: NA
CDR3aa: CASSVGQPQGTQYF
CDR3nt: TGTGCCAGCAGCGTAGGACAGCCGCAGGGTACGCAGTATTTT

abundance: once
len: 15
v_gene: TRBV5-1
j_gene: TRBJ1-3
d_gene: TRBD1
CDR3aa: CASSPGQNSGNTIYF
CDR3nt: TGCGCCAGCAGCCCGGGACAGAACTCTGGAAACACCATATATTTT

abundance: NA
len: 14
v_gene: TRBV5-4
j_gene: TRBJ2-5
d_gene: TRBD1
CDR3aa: CASSDRGRDGTQYF
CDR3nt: TGTGCCAGCAGTGACAGGGGGCGCGATGGGACCCAGTACTTC

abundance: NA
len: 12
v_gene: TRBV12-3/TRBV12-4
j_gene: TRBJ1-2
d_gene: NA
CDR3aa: CASSQNSGGYTF
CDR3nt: TGTGCCAGCAGTCAAAATTCGGGTGGCTACACCTTC

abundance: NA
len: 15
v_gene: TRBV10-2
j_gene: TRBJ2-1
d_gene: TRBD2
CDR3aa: CASRGTSGGTNEQFF
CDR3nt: TGCGCCAGCAGGGGGACTAGCGGGGGGACCAATGAGCAGTTCTTC

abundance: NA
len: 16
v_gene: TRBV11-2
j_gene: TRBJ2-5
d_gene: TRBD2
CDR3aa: CASSPNSGGTQETQYF
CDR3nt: TGTGCCAGCAGCCCGAATAGCGGGGGAACTCAAGAGACCCAGTACTTC